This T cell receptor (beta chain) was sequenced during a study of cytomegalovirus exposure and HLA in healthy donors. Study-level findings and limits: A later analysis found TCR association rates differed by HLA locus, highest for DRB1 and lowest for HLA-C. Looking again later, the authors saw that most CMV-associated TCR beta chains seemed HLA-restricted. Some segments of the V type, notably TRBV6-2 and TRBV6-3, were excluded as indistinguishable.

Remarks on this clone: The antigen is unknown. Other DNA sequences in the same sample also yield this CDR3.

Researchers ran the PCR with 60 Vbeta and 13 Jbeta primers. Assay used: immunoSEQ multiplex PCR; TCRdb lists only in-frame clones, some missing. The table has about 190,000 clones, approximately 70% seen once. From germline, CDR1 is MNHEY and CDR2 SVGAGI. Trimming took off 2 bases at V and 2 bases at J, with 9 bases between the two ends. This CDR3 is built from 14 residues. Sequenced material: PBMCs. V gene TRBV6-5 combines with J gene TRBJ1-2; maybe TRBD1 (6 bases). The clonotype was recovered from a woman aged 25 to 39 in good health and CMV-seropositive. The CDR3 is CASSYGGGNYGYTF. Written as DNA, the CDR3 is TGTGCCAGCAGTTACGGGGGCGGCAACTATGGCTACACCTTC.